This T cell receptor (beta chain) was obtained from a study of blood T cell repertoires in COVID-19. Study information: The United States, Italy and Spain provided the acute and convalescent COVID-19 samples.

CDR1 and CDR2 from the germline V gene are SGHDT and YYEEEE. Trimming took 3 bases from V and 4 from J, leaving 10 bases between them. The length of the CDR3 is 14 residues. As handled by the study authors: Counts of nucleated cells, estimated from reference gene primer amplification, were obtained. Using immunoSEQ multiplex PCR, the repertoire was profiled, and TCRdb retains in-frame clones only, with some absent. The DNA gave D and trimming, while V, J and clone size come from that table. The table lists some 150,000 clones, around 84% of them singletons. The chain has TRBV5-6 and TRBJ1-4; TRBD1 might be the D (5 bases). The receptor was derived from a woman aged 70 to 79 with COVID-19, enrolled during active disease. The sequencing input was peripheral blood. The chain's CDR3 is CASSSEQVNEKLFF. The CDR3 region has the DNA TGTGCCAGCAGCTCCGAACAGGTTAATGAAAAACTGTTTTTT.